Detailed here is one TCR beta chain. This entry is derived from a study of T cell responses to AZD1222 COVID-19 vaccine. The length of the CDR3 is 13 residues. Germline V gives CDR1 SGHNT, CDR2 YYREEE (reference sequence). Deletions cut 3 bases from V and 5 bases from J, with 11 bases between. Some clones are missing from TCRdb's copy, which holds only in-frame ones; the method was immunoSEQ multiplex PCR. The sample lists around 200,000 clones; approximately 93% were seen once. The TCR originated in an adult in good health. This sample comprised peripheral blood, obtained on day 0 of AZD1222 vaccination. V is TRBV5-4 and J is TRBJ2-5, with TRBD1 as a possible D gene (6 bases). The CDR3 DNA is TGTGCCAGCAGCTCCACAGGGACCGAGACCCAGTACTTC. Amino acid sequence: CASSSTGTETQYF.